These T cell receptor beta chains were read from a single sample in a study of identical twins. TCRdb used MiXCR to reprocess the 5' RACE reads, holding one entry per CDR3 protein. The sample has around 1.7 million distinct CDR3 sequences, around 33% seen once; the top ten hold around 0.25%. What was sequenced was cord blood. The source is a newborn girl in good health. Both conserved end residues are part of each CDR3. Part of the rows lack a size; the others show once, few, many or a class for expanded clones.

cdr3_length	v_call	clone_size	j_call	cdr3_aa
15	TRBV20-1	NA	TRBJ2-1	CSAGTSGNQYNEQFF
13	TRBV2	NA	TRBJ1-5	CASSEPSGQPQHF
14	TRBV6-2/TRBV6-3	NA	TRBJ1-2	CASSYGAVDYGYTF
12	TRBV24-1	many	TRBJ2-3	CATSQGTDTQYF
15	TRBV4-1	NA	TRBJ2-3	CASSQDRGLGDTQYF
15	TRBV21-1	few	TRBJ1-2	CASSTCTGTDYGYTF
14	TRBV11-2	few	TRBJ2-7	CASSSYGRPYEQYF
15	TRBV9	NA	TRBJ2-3	CAGSPRTGPSDTQYF
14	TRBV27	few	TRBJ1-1	CASSHSIRVGEAFF
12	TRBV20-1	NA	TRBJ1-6	CSAAQNNSPLHF
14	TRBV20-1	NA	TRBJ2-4	CSAGSGVPKNIQYF
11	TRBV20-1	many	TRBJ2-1	CSASSYNEQFF
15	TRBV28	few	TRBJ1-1	CARTPSLRPNTEAFF
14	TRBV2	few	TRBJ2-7	CASSEGRQVYEQYF
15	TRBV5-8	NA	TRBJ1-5	CASSLGRMGNQPQHF
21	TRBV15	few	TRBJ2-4	CATSRDHLAGGPERTKNIQYF
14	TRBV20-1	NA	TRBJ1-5	CSGTIGALRQPQHF
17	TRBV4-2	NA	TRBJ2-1	CASSRHPGASSYNEQFF
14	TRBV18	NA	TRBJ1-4	CASSHGTGKEKLFF
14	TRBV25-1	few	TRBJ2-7	CASSHRYRAYEQYF
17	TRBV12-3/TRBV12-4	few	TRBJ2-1	CASSLVGGGAAYNEQFF
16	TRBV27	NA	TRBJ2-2	CASSLLTSGGAGELFF
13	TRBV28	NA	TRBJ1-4	CASGTPRLEKLFF
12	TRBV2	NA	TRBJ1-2	CASSEALFGYTF
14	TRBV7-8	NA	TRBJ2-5	CASSRGWEQETQYF
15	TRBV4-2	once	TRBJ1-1	CASSQDRVGAAEAFF
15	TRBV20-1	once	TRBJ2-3	CSARGPTSKGYTQYF
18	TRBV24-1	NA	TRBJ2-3	CATSGPWGTSGDTDTQYF
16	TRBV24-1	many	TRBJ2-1	CATSDLGLAGYNEQFF
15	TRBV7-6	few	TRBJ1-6	CASSLRTVPSSPLHF
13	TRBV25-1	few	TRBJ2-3	CASGPQGEDTQYF
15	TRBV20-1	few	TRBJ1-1	CSARVGLGGETEAFF
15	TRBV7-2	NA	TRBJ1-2	CASSLSATLNYGYTF
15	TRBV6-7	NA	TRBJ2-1	CASSYGSGPNNEQFF
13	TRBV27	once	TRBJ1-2	CASSPGQNYGHTF
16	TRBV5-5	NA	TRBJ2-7	CASTLGLAVGWDEQYF
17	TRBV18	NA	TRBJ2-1	CASSPPATSGPYNEQFF
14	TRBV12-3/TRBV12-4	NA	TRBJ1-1	CASSLRRTYTEAFF
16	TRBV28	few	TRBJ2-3	CASSSRTEALADTQYF
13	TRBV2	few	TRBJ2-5	CASSEKASGTQYF
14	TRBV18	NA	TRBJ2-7	CASSRTAHLYEQYF